This T cell receptor beta chain was captured by sequencing in a study of T cells in Graves' hyperthyroidism and ophthalmopathy. The table lists this clonotype with a few counts. Its matching antigen is unknown. The study's findings and limits: A model using 13 V-J features told ophthalmopathy apart from stable hyperthyroidism.

There were TCR beta CDR3 regions amplified from RNA transcripts. HTBI primers were used for first-round RT-PCR of the TCR CDR3. Each CDR3 protein gets one entry after TCRdb re-called the multiplex PCR reads with MiXCR. The sample records about 290,000 distinct CDR3 sequences, roughly an eighth being singletons. This CDR3 comprises 14 residues. Germline V gene data show CDR1 as SGDLS and CDR2 as YYNGEE. V was pared by 0 bases and J by 7 bases, with 6 bases of the junction left unmatched. The chain is built from TRBV9 and TRBJ1-2, with 7 bases matching TRBD1. The clonotype was recovered from a woman in her 40s with Graves' hyperthyroidism. Sequenced input: blood. The CDR3 nucleotides read TGTGCCAGCAGCGTAGAGACAGGGTGGAGTGGCTACACCTTC. Protein: CASSVETGWSGYTF.